One sample yielded the 13 T cell receptor beta chains listed below, sequenced in a study of blood T cell repertoires in COVID-19. Clones were read by immunoSEQ multiplex PCR, and TCRdb kept only the in-frame ones, dropping some. This table has 29,000 or so clones, around 67% appearing once. The specimen sequenced was peripheral blood. The source of these receptors is a human donor in a cohort sampled during active COVID-19.

The V call is TRBV2, the J call TRBJ2-1; possible D gene TRBD2, 6 bases. Germline values: CDR1 SNHLY, CDR2 FYNNEI. Trimming removed 5 bases from V and 2 bases from J, with 10 bases in between. CDR3 size: 14 residues. This CDR3 is CASSRRVTYNEQFF. CDR3 DNA sequence: TGTGCCAGCAGTCGGAGGGTCACCTACAATGAGCAGTTCTTC.

This rearrangement joins TRBV7-2 to TRBJ2-5; a weak D match, TRBD2 (6 bases). The CDR3 has 16 amino acids. Trimming cost V 4 bases and J 3 bases, with 18 bases left between them. Germline CDR1 SGHTA, CDR2 FQGNSA. The CDR3 DNA is TGTGCCAGCAGCTATAGGAGGGTGACAGATGAAGAGACCCAGTACTTC. This gives the protein CASSYRRVTDEETQYF.

The chain links TRBV11-2 to TRBJ2-5; TRBD2 agrees at 7 bases. Trimming cost V 0 bases and J 2 bases; bases outside gene matches: 3. Germline V CDR1 and CDR2: SGHAT, FQNNGV. The CDR3 spans 15 residues. CDR3 loop: CASSLDGGEQETQYF. The CDR3 DNA follows: TGTGCCAGCAGCTTAGATGGGGGGGAGCAAGAGACCCAGTACTTC.

This clone was counted ten times or more. J is TRBJ2-5 and V is TRBV2; 7 bases line up with TRBD2. The CDR3 totals 15 residues. With 7 bases clipped from V and 5 bases from J, the junction kept 13 bases outside the gene matches. Germline V gene sequence: CDR1 SNHLY, CDR2 FYNNEI. Here the CDR3 reads CASTLWAGRGETQYF. The CDR3 DNA reads TGTGCCAGCACCCTTTGGGCCGGGCGGGGGGAGACCCAGTACTTC.

The chain has TRBV28 and TRBJ2-7, with a weak D call TRBD1 (5 bases). Between the trimmed V and J ends, which lost 8 bases and 0 bases, there was a span of 11 bases. The CDR3 spans 13 residues. The germline V gene encodes CDR1 MDHEN and CDR2 SYDVKM. DNA of the CDR3: TGTGCCAGCGGCTACAGGAGCTCCTACGAGCAGTACTTC. Its protein product is CASGYRSSYEQYF. Looking up the rest from reference TRBV28 and TRBJ2-7 gives the full variable domain: DVKVTQSSRYLVKRTGEKVFLECVQDMDHENMFWYRQDPGLGLRLIYFSYDVKMKEKGDIPEGYSVSREKKERFSLILESASTNQTSMYLCASGYRSSYEQYFGPGTRLTVT.

The V gene is TRBV3-1 (or the pseudogene TRBV3-2), the J gene TRBJ2-6; 10 bases map to TRBD1. The germline gives CDR1 LGHDT, CDR2 YNNKEL (reference sequence). The junction had 1 base not matched to a gene; V was cut back by 4 bases and J by 1 base. The CDR3 length is 16 residues. The CDR3 DNA reads TGTGCCAGCAGCCGGACAGGGGGATCTGGGGCCAACGTCCTGACTTTC. Encoded protein: CASSRTGGSGANVLTF.

The CDR3 DNA reads TGTGCCAGCTGTGGTAGGGGAACAAGGGGCACAGATACGCAGTATTTT. It translates to CASCGRGTRGTDTQYF. This rearrangement joins TRBV19 to TRBJ2-3, with D possibly matching TRBD1 (5 bases). Trimming shortened V by 9 bases and J by 1 base, and 20 bases separated the two germline ends. The CDR3 totals 16 residues. Looked up from germline, CDR1 is LNHDA and CDR2 is SQIVND (reference sequence).

The sample holds a few counts of this clone. The chain links TRBV15 to TRBJ2-5, with D possibly matching TRBD1 (5 bases). Germline V CDR1 and CDR2: LNHNV, YYDKDF (reference sequence). V was clipped by 5 bases and J by 5 bases, with 18 bases between them. The CDR3 is 15 amino acids. The CDR3 sequence is CATSEGQGFGETQYF. The CDR3 region has the DNA TGTGCCACCAGCGAAGGTCAGGGTTTTGGGGAGACCCAGTACTTC.

The chain carries TRBV4-3 and TRBJ2-3, with a weak D call TRBD1 (6 bases). Germline CDR1 reads LGHNA; CDR2 reads YSLEER. This CDR3 region has 16 residues. The V and J ends lost 2 bases and 6 bases respectively, with 18 bases between them. In DNA, the CDR3 is TGCGCCAGCAGCCAAACCCGGCTACAGGGACGTGATACGCAGTATTTT. Its protein is CASSQTRLQGRDTQYF.

The rearrangement uses TRBV24-1 and TRBJ1-5; possibly TRBD1 for D (5 bases). Germline values: CDR1 KGHDR, CDR2 SFDVKD. The CDR3 extends over 13 amino acids. The V end was cut by 4 bases, the J end by 4 bases, with 7 bases between. Here the CDR3 DNA reads TGTGCCACCAGTGAGTCAGGGAATCAGCCCCAGCATTTT. Translating gives CATSESGNQPQHF.

This chain connects TRBV7-2 to TRBJ2-5; D possibly corresponds to TRBD1 (5 bases). Between the trimmed V and J ends, which lost 5 bases and 1 base, there was a span of 8 bases. This CDR3 is 13 amino acids long. Germline CDR1 and CDR2: SGHTA and FQGNSA. The CDR3 reads CASSRQIQETQYF. The CDR3 bases are TGTGCCAGCAGCAGACAGATCCAAGAGACCCAGTACTTC.

As regards this clone: The limits of the CDR3 on the DNA are not certain, so only TCRdb's listed CDR3 is given. The chain has TRBV21-1 and TRBJ1-3; no check of the table's D call, TRBD1, against the DNA was made. TRBV21-1 is assigned pseudogene status. Including both end residues, the CDR3 is 15 amino acids long. The CDR3 region is CASSKVWGPGNTIYF.

J is TRBJ2-1 and V is TRBV7-2; 12 bases agree with TRBD2. The CDR3 has 15 residues. V shed 3 bases, J shed 5 bases, and the junction held 2 bases outside the gene matches. Germline values: CDR1 SGHTA, CDR2 FQGNSA. CDR3 nucleotide sequence: TGTGCCAGCAGCTTTCGGACTAGCGGGAACAATGAGCAGTTCTTC. Its protein is CASSFRTSGNNEQFF.